The rows below give T cell receptor beta chains drawn from one sample of a study of shared clonotypes between healthy human individuals. TCRdb's copy holds only in-frame clones and misses some; the assay was immunoSEQ multiplex PCR. The table includes approximately 2.5 million clones, 93% detected once. Sequenced: naive CD4+ T cells from PBMCs. These TCRs come from a man younger than 35 in good health. Some clones in this sample may be carry-over from other donors' samples. Each CDR3 is given without its conserved first and last residue. Clone size appears in some rows only: once, few, many, or a class for an expanded clone.

>TRBV6-1|.
ASSEPGGTSSYEQY
>TRBV7-9|.
ASSPGTDQPQH
>TRBV10-2|.
ASSGVGGSYNEQF
>TRBV5-4|.
ASSLDGGAGEQY
>TRBV5-1|.
ASSLVLGSGPVGAF
>TRBV28|.
ASSLWTGSSGNTIY
>TRBV11-2|.
ASSLRNVNTGELF
>TRBV5-1|.
ASSFWGTERGLDEQF
>TRBV6-5|.
ASSSTRDRGRLH
>TRBV15|.
ATSRARGQGTEAF
>TRBV11-3|.
ASSLVPSVEQF
>TRBV5-1|.
ASSFRGQEGNEQF
>TRBV19|.
ASSIGRLVGAGELF
>TRBV2|few
ASRRDSEKLF
>TRBV7-3|.
ASSLTSGGLGEQY
>TRBV11-2|once
ASSLGGSGGETQY
>TRBV15|.
ATSVRGNEQF
>TRBV29-1|.
SVEFSGRTGELF
>TRBV7-3|.
ASSAGQLEKLF
>TRBV28|.
ASSLNSGVRGTEAF
>TRBV5-1|.
ASSLARPYGYT
>TRBV19|.
ASTYGVRRTSTDTQY
>TRBV7-8|.
ASSTSGGVPSTDTQY
>TRBV6-6|.
ASRGQGSDEQF
>TRBV28|.
ASSLTQAGGLSGANVLT
>TRBV2|.
ASSTQGVTQY
>TRBV12-5|.
ASGVGLSTYNEQF
>TRBV7-9|.
ASSSRGTSSTGEQF
>TRBV12-2|.
ASRFDYRTYEQY
>TRBV28|.
AGGGRPFYGYT
>TRBV5-1|.
ASSSTGNYGYT
>TRBV6-1|few
ASSEQGPYGYT
>TRBV10-1|few
ASSAKGIQPQH
>TRBV4-1|.
ASSQASGSYEQY
>TRBV5-1|.
ASSLGQGGYGYT
>TRBV7-9|.
ASSAPGQGPGEQY
>TRBV2|.
ASMGEYQPQH
>TRBV7-2|once
ASSPTVYTDTQY
>TRBV19|.
ASSPTGTGIVNEQF
>TRBV4-3|.
ASSQAAGGNSPLH